Detailed here is one T cell receptor beta chain. What was amplified from RNA transcripts were TCR beta CDR3 regions. The primer set for the first-round RT-PCR of the TCR CDR3 was HTBI. TCRdb re-called the multiplex PCR reads with MiXCR, one entry per CDR3 protein. The sample records around 700,000 distinct CDR3 sequences, 15% to 20% being singletons. This sample is part of a study of T cells in Graves' hyperthyroidism and ophthalmopathy. Study summary: Specimen type is peripheral blood, collected at initial diagnosis prior to any treatment.

Hyperthyroidism had been newly diagnosed in patients aged 18 to 65, and its duration was under 2 months. V was cut by 11 bases and J by 5 bases, with 15 bases left in between. CDR3 length: 12 residues. The germline gives CDR1 SNHLY, CDR2 FYNNEI. The chain joins TRBV2 to TRBJ1-1, with D possibly TRBD1 on 5 matching bases. The clonotype was recovered from a woman aged 45-65 years with Graves' hyperthyroidism that later progressed to Graves' ophthalmopathy. Sequenced sample: blood. The CDR3 region has the DNA TGTGCCCCTAGGCTGGGGGGGACTGAAGCTTTCTTT. The encoded protein is CAPRLGGTEAFF.